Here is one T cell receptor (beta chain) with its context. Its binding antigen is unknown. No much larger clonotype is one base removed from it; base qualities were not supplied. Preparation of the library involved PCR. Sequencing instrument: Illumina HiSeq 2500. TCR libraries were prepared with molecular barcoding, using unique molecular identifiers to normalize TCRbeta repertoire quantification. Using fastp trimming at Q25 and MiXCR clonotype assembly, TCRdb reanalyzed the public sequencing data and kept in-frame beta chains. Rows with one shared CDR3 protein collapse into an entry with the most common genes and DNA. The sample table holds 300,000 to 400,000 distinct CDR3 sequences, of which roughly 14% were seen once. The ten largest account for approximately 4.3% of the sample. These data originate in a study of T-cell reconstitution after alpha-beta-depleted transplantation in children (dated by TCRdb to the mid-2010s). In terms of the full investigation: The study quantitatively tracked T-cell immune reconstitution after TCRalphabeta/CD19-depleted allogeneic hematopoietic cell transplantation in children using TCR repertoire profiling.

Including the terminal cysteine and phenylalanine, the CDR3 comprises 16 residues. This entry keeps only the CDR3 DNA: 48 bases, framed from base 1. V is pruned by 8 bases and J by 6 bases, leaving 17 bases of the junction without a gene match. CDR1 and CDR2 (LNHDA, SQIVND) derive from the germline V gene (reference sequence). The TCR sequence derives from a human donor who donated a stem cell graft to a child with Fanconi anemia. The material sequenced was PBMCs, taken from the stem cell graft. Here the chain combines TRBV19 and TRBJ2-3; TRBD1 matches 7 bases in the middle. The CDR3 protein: CASGRTGKAPLDTQYF. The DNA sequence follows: TGTGCCAGTGGCCGGACAGGCAAGGCACCACTTGATACGCAGTATTTT.